This is a list of T cell receptor beta chains from one sample in a study of T cells in Graves' hyperthyroidism and ophthalmopathy. From the multiplex PCR reads, TCRdb called clonotypes with MiXCR, one entry per CDR3 protein. The table lists 660,000 or so distinct CDR3 sequences, just under 45% of them singletons. Sequencing input: peripheral blood or thyroid tissue (not recorded which). The receptors here all came from an adult man with Graves' disease, either hyperthyroidism or ophthalmopathy (not recorded which). Each CDR3 is given with its conserved first and last residue. D genes are given only for firm matches. Rows give clone size only sometimes, using once, few, many, or a class for an expanded clone.

j_gene: TRBJ1-4
abundance: few
v_gene: TRBV5-6
d_gene: TRBD1
CDR3nt: TGTGCCAGCAGCGGACAGGGGGTTGGAAAACTGTTTTTT
CDR3aa: CASSGQGVGKLFF

j_gene: TRBJ2-5
abundance: NA
v_gene: TRBV20-1
d_gene: NA
CDR3nt: TGCAGTGCTAGTGGGGCGTTATTCGACGGGTACTTC
CDR3aa: CSASGALFDGYF

j_gene: TRBJ1-1
abundance: few
v_gene: TRBV20-1
d_gene: NA
CDR3nt: TGCAGTGCTAGGCCCGGGTTCGGGAACACTGAAGCTTTCTTT
CDR3aa: CSARPGFGNTEAFF

j_gene: TRBJ1-4
abundance: NA
v_gene: TRBV2
d_gene: NA
CDR3nt: TGTGCCGCTAAGAGGCCCTTAAATGAAAAACTGTTTTTT
CDR3aa: CAAKRPLNEKLFF

j_gene: TRBJ2-2
abundance: once
v_gene: TRBV6-1
d_gene: NA
CDR3nt: TGTGCCAGCAGTGAAACAGGGTCCGGGGAGCTGCTTTTT
CDR3aa: CASSETGSGELLF

j_gene: TRBJ1-6
abundance: NA
v_gene: TRBV10-2
d_gene: NA
CDR3nt: TGCGCCAGCAGTGAGGATGGTACTAATTCACCCCTCCACTTT
CDR3aa: CASSEDGTNSPLHF

j_gene: TRBJ2-2
abundance: NA
v_gene: TRBV29-1
d_gene: NA
CDR3nt: TGCAGCGTTGCCCTAGCGGGGGAGCTGTTTTTT
CDR3aa: CSVALAGELFF

j_gene: TRBJ1-1
abundance: few
v_gene: TRBV7-9
d_gene: NA
CDR3nt: TGTGCCAGCAGCTTAGCCGGGGATCGGGCGACTTTCTTT
CDR3aa: CASSLAGDRATFF

j_gene: TRBJ2-7
abundance: once
v_gene: TRBV29-1
d_gene: TRBD2
CDR3nt: TGCAGCGCTGCTGGGACTAGCGGGGGCTTATACGAGCAGTACTTC
CDR3aa: CSAAGTSGGLYEQYF

j_gene: TRBJ2-5
abundance: few
v_gene: TRBV19
d_gene: NA
CDR3nt: TGTGCCAGTAGCCCCCCAGAACAAGAGACCCAGTACTTC
CDR3aa: CASSPPEQETQYF

j_gene: TRBJ1-1
abundance: many
v_gene: TRBV7-9
d_gene: TRBD1
CDR3nt: TGTGCCAGCAGCCCTAGGACAGGGATGAACACTGAAGCTTTCTTT
CDR3aa: CASSPRTGMNTEAFF

j_gene: TRBJ1-6
abundance: many
v_gene: TRBV7-2
d_gene: NA
CDR3nt: TGTGCCAGCAACGAGGGGTATTCACCCCTCCACTTT
CDR3aa: CASNEGYSPLHF

j_gene: TRBJ2-3
abundance: once
v_gene: TRBV9
d_gene: NA
CDR3nt: TGTGCCAGCAGCCTCCCACAAAGCACAGATACGCAGTATTTT
CDR3aa: CASSLPQSTDTQYF

j_gene: TRBJ1-1
abundance: NA
v_gene: TRBV19
d_gene: NA
CDR3nt: TGTGCCAGTAGGACGGTGGGGGTTCCGAACACTGAAGCTTTCTTT
CDR3aa: CASRTVGVPNTEAFF

j_gene: TRBJ1-5
abundance: NA
v_gene: TRBV20-1
d_gene: TRBD1
CDR3nt: TGCAGTGCCTACAGGGGGCAAGAGACCCAGCATTTT
CDR3aa: CSAYRGQETQHF

j_gene: TRBJ2-2
abundance: many
v_gene: TRBV2
d_gene: TRBD1
CDR3nt: TGTGCCAGCCGGGACAGGGGGTACGGCACCGGGGAGCTGTTTTTT
CDR3aa: CASRDRGYGTGELFF

j_gene: TRBJ2-7
abundance: NA
v_gene: TRBV29-1
d_gene: NA
CDR3nt: TGCAGCTTGGGGGCAGTGACCACCTACGAGCAGTACTTC
CDR3aa: CSLGAVTTYEQYF

j_gene: TRBJ2-7
abundance: once
v_gene: TRBV7-8
d_gene: TRBD1
CDR3nt: TGTGCCAGCAGCTTTCCGGACAGGGCTTACGAGCAGTACTTC
CDR3aa: CASSFPDRAYEQYF